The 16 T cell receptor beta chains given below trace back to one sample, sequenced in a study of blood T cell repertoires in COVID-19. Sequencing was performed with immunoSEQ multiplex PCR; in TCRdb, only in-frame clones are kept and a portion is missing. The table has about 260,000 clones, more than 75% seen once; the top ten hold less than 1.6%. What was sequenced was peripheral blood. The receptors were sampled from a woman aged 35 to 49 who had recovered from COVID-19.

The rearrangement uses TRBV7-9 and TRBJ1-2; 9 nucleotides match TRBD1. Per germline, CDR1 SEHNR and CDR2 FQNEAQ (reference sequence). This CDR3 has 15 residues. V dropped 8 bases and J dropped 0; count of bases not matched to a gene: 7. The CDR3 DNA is TGTGCCAGCCGAGTGGACAGGGGCGCTAACTATGGCTACACCTTC. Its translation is CASRVDRGANYGYTF.

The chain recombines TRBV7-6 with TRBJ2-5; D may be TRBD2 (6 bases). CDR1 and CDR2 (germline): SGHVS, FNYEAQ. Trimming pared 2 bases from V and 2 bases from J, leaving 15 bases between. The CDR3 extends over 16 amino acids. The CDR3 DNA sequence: TGTGCCAGCAGCTTACTGGCGGGACCTCCTCAAGAGACCCAGTACTTC. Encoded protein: CASSLLAGPPQETQYF.

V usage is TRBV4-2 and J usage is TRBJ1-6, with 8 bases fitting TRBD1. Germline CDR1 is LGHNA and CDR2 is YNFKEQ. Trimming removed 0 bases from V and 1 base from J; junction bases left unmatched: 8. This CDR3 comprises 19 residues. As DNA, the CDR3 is TGTGCCAGCAGCCAAGATCTCGCAGGGGGCTATTCCTATAATTCACCCCTCCACTTT. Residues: CASSQDLAGGYSYNSPLHF.

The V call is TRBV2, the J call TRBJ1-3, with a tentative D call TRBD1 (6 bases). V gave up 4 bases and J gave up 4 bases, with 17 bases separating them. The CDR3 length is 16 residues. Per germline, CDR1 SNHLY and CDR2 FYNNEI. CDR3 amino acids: CASSAKLTGNGNTIYF. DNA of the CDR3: TGTGCCAGCAGTGCCAAACTCACAGGGAACGGAAACACCATATATTTT.

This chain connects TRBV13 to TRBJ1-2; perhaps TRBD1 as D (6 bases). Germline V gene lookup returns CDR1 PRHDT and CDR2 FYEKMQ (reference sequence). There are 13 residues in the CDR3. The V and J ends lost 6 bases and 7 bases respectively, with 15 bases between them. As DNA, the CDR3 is TGTGCCAGCAGTAATGGGGGGGCGCGTGGCTACACCTTC. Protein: CASSNGGARGYTF.

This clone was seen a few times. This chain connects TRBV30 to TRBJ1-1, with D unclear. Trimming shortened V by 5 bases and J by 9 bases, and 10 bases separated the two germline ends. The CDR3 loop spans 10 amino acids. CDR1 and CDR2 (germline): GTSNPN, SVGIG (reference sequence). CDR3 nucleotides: TGTGCCTGGGTGGCGGGGAAAGCTTTCTTT. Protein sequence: CAWVAGKAFF.

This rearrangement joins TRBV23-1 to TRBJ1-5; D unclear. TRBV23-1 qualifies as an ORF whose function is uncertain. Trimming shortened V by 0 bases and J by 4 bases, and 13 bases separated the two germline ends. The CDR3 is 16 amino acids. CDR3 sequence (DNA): TGCGCCAGCAGTCAATCGAAGGGAGAGGGTAATCAGCCCCAGCATTTT. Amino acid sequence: CASSQSKGEGNQPQHF.

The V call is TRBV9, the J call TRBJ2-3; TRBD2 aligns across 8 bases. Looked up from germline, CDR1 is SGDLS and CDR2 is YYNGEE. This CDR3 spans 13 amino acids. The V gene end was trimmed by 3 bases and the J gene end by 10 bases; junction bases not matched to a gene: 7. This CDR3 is CASSAGGTSPQYF. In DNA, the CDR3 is TGTGCCAGCAGCGCGGGGGGGACATCCCCGCAGTATTTT.

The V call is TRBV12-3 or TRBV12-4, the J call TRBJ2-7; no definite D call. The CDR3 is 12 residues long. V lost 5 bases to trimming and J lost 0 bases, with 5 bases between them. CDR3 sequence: CASSTASYEQYF. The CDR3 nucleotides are TGTGCCAGCAGTACTGCCTCCTACGAGCAGTACTTC.

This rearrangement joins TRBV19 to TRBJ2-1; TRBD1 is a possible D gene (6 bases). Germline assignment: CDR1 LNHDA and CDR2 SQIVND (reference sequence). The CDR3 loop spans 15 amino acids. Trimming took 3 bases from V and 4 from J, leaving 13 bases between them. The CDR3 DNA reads TGTGCCAGTAGTATTAAGTGGGGGACATACAATGAGCAGTTCTTC. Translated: CASSIKWGTYNEQFF.

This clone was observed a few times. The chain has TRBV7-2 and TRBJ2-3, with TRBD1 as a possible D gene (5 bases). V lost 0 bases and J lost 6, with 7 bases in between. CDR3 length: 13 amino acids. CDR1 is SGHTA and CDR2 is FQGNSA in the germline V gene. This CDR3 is CASSLAQGDTQYF. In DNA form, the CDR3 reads TGTGCCAGCAGCTTAGCGCAGGGCGATACGCAGTATTTT.

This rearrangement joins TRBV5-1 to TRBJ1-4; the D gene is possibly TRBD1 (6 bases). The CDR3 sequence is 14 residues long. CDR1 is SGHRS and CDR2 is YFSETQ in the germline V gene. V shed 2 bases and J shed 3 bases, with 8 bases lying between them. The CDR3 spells CASSFAGANEKLFF. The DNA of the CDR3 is TGCGCCAGCAGCTTTGCAGGGGCTAATGAAAAACTGTTTTTT.

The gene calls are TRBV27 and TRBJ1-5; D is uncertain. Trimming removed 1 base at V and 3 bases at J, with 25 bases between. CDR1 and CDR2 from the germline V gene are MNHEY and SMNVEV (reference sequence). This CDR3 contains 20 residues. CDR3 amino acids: CASSLWPPASISGYNQPQHF. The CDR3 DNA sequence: TGTGCCAGCAGTTTATGGCCACCAGCATCGATATCAGGTTACAATCAGCCCCAGCATTTT.

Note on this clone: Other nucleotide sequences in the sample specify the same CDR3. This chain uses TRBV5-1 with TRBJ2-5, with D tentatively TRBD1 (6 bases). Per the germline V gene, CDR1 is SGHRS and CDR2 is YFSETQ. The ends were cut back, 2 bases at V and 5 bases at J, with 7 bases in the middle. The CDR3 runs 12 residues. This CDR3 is CASSLDRETQYF. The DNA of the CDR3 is TGCGCCAGCAGCTTAGACAGGGAGACCCAGTACTTC.

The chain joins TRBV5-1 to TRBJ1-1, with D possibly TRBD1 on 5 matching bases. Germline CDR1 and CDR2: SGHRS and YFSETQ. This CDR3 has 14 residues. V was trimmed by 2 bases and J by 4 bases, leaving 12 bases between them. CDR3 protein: CASSFTTGPTEAFF. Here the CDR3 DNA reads TGCGCCAGCAGCTTCACCACAGGACCCACTGAAGCTTTCTTT. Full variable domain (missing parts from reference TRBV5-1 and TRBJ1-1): KAGVTQTPRYLIKTRGQQVTLSCSPISGHRSVSWYQQTPGQGLQFLFEYFSETQRNKGNFPGRFSGRQFSNSRSEMNVSTLELGDSALYLCASSFTTGPTEAFFGQGTRLTVV.

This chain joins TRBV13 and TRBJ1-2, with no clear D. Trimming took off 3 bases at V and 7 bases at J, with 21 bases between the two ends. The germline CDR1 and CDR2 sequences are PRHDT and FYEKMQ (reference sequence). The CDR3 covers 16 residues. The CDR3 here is CASSFYLGVKTIGYTF. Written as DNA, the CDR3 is TGTGCCAGCAGCTTTTATCTGGGAGTAAAGACGATTGGCTACACCTTC. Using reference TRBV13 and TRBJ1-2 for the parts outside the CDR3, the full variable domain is AAGVIQSPRHLIKEKRETATLKCYPIPRHDTVYWYQQGPGQDPQFLISFYEKMQSDKGSIPDRFSAQQFSDYHSELNMSSLELGDSALYFCASSFYLGVKTIGYTFGSGTRLTVV.